This TCR beta chain was identified in a study of cytomegalovirus exposure and HLA in healthy donors. The V gene end was trimmed by 4 bases and the J gene end by 5 bases; junction bases not matched to a gene: 7. CDR1 is SGHTA, CDR2 FQGNSA, per germline. This CDR3 has 14 residues. The study ran its PCR with 60 Vbeta and 13 Jbeta primers. The method was immunoSEQ multiplex PCR; TCRdb's version includes in-frame clones alone and lacks a portion of them. The sample consists of 150,000 or so clones, approximately 80% of them appearing once. The chain is built from TRBV7-2 and TRBJ1-1, with 7 bases matching TRBD1. The sequencing sample was made of PBMCs. The clonotype comes from a man under 40 in good health and CMV-seropositive. The CDR3 coding sequence is TGTGCCAGCAGCTCGATGACAGGGCGTACTGAAGCTTTCTTT. Its translation: CASSSMTGRTEAFF.